These 26 T cell receptor beta chains were all obtained from the same sample, sequenced in a study of vaccination effects on CD4 cells after COVID-19. Their cognate antigens are unknown. Clones were sequenced by immunoSEQ multiplex PCR, and TCRdb holds only the in-frame ones, with some missing. The sample holds tens of thousands of clones, around 73% seen once. ViraFEST expansion of antigen-specific CD4+ T cells with viral peptide pools preceded sequencing. Scientists isolated CD4+ T cells after a roughly 9-day culture period ended. This person caught SARS-CoV-2 sometime from March to December 2020, and PCR testing confirmed the infection. The sequencing here drew on CD4+ T cells from PBMCs cultured with a peptide pool, taken before COVID-19 vaccination. The receptors derive from a human donor who had a prior SARS-CoV-2 infection.

The chain is built from TRBV5-5 and TRBJ2-7; TRBD1 aligns across 11 bases. CDR1 is SGHKS, CDR2 YYEKEE, per germline (reference sequence). The CDR3 is 18 amino acids. With V trimmed by 0 bases and J by 6 bases, 14 bases remained unmatched. CDR3 residues: CASSLDPGQGVGLLEQYF. DNA for the CDR3: TGTGCCAGCAGCTTGGACCCGGGACAGGGGGTTGGGCTACTCGAGCAGTACTTC.

The chain employs TRBV19 and TRBJ2-3; the D gene is possibly TRBD1 (5 bases). Germline CDR1 and CDR2: LNHDA and SQIVND (reference sequence). The CDR3 runs 14 residues. Trimming cost V 5 bases and J 2 bases, with 11 bases left between them. The DNA for the CDR3 is TGTGCCAGTAGTCTTCAGGGAACCACAGATACGCAGTATTTT. Its protein is CASSLQGTTDTQYF.

J is TRBJ2-3 and V is TRBV5-1, with D unclear. V lost 1 base and J 6 bases, leaving 6 bases between the germline ends. The CDR3 totals 12 residues. Germline CDR1 is SGHRS and CDR2 is YFSETQ. The DNA for the CDR3 is TGCGCCAGCAGCTTGTTTGAGGATACGCAGTATTTT. Translation gives CASSLFEDTQYF.

In this sample, this clone turned up once. The V call is TRBV10-3, the J call TRBJ1-2, with unresolved D. The CDR3 spans 14 residues. The germline V and J ends were trimmed by 6 bases and 2 bases, with 13 bases remaining between them. The germline V gene has CDR1 ENHRY and CDR2 SYGVKD. The CDR3 bases are TGTGCCATCAGAGAAGGTAGACTCAACTATGGCTACACCTTC. Translating it yields CAIREGRLNYGYTF.

This sequence joins TRBV11-2 and TRBJ2-1, with D unresolved. The germline V gene has CDR1 SGHAT and CDR2 FQNNGV. Trimming left V 1 base short and J 5 bases short, with 6 bases between. The CDR3 extends over 13 amino acids. CDR3 protein: CASSLVRDNEQFF. The DNA of the CDR3 is TGTGCCAGCAGCTTAGTTCGGGACAATGAGCAGTTCTTC.

In this sample, this clone turned up a few times. V is TRBV20-1 and J is TRBJ1-1, with D possibly being TRBD1 (5 bases). Trimming removed 3 bases from V and 7 bases from J, with 9 bases in between. This CDR3 region has 11 residues. Germline CDR1 reads DFQATT; CDR2 reads SNEGSKA (reference sequence). The CDR3 sequence is CSASWGSEAFF. DNA of the CDR3: TGCAGTGCTAGTTGGGGCAGTGAAGCTTTCTTT.

The chain employs TRBV6-5 and TRBJ1-1; 8 bases align to TRBD1. With 6 bases clipped from V and 2 bases from J, the junction kept 5 bases outside the gene matches. The CDR3 sequence is 14 residues long. The germline gives CDR1 MNHEY, CDR2 SVGAGI. Here the CDR3 DNA reads TGTGCCAGCAGCAGCGACAGGGGCAACACTGAAGCTTTCTTT. Its protein is CASSSDRGNTEAFF.

This sequence joins TRBV1 and TRBJ2-7; the table calls TRBD2, which could not be checked here. TRBV1 is a listed pseudogene. This CDR3 is 18 amino acids long. DNA of the CDR3: TGCACCAGCAGCCAGGGAGGGGCTAGTGCCCTCCTCTCCTACGAGCAGTACTTC. It translates to CTSSQGGASALLSYEQYF.

This sequence joins TRBV7-2 and TRBJ2-1; D could derive from TRBD1 or TRBD2 (6 bases each). The CDR3 contains 15 residues. The germline V gene encodes CDR1 SGHTA and CDR2 FQGNSA. V was pared by 8 bases and J by 2 bases, with 16 bases between. The CDR3 DNA sequence: TGTGCCAGCCGGTTTCCGGGGGCGGCCTACAATGAGCAGTTCTTC. Its protein product is CASRFPGAAYNEQFF.

This chain connects TRBV27 to TRBJ2-3, with 8 bases aligning to TRBD2. After removal of 2 bases from V and 2 bases from J, the junction contained 3 bases not matched to a gene. The CDR3 has 15 residues. The germline CDR1 and CDR2 sequences are MNHEY and SMNVEV (reference sequence). In DNA form, the CDR3 reads TGTGCCAGCAGTTTAGACGGGGGGGCCACAGATACGCAGTATTTT. Residues: CASSLDGGATDTQYF.

The V call is TRBV19, the J call TRBJ2-7; 11 bases line up with TRBD2. The CDR3 is 15 residues long. Germline V gene data show CDR1 as LNHDA and CDR2 as SQIVND (reference sequence). Trimming removed 6 bases from V and 3 bases from J; junction bases left unmatched: 7. This chain's CDR3 is CASSRSGRGDYEQYF. The CDR3 DNA reads TGTGCCAGTAGCCGTAGCGGGAGGGGGGACTACGAGCAGTACTTC. Supplemented by reference TRBV19 and TRBJ2-7, the full variable domain reads DGGITQSPKYLFRKEGQNVTLSCEQNLNHDAMYWYRQDPGQGLRLIYYSQIVNDFQKGDIAEGYSVSREKKESFPLTVTSAQKNPTAFYLCASSRSGRGDYEQYFGPGTRLTVT.

The rearrangement uses TRBV19 and TRBJ1-2; possibly TRBD1 for D (6 bases). Trimming shortened V by 7 bases and J by 1 base, and 13 bases separated the two germline ends. The CDR3 length is 14 residues. Germline V CDR1 and CDR2: LNHDA, SQIVND (reference sequence). The CDR3 nucleotides read TGTGCCAGTAATCCGGGGGACATTAACTATGGCTACACCTTC. It encodes CASNPGDINYGYTF.

About this clone itself: One end of the junction does not line up with germline, which may come from a read error. V and J are TRBV29-1 and TRBJ1-1; 10 nucleotides match TRBD1. The CDR3 spans 10 residues. Germline CDR1 SQVTM, CDR2 ANQGSEA. DNA for the CDR3: TGCAGCGGGGGACAGGGGCCCCTCGTCTTT. It is translated as CSGGQGPLVF.

The chain recombines TRBV27 with TRBJ1-1, with 8 bases identical to TRBD1. The germline V gene has CDR1 MNHEY and CDR2 SMNVEV (reference sequence). V shed 5 bases, J shed 3 bases, and the junction held 11 bases outside the gene matches. The CDR3 loop spans 16 amino acids. The CDR3 is CASSPVWTGYYTEAFF. The CDR3 coding sequence is TGTGCCAGCAGTCCCGTTTGGACAGGGTATTACACTGAAGCTTTCTTT.

This chain links TRBV6-4 with TRBJ1-5; D gene unclear. Trimming pared 3 bases from V and 3 bases from J, leaving 6 bases between. There are 13 residues in the CDR3. CDR1 and CDR2 (germline): MRHNA, SNTAGT. CDR3: CASSEQINQPQHF. DNA for the CDR3: TGTGCCAGCAGTGAACAGATCAATCAGCCCCAGCATTTT.

The chain couples TRBV7-8 to TRBJ2-2, with D hard to call. The CDR3 contains 17 residues. V dropped 2 bases and J dropped 0 bases, with 13 bases sitting between them. The germline CDR1 and CDR2 sequences are SGHVS and FQNEAQ. The CDR3 bases are TGTGCCAGCAGCTTATTGGTAGTCCAAACGAACACCGGGGAGCTGTTTTTT. This encodes CASSLLVVQTNTGELFF.

This clone came up a few times. The DNA for the CDR3 is TGTGCCACCAGTGTAGGACAGGGGCGGACAGATACGCAGTATTTT. It codes for CATSVGQGRTDTQYF. This chain connects TRBV24-1 to TRBJ2-3, with TRBD1 matching 9 bases. Germline V gene sequence: CDR1 KGHDR, CDR2 SFDVKD. The CDR3 runs 15 residues. V was clipped by 5 bases and J by 3 bases; unmatched bases: 5.

This chain connects TRBV21-1 to TRBJ2-6; TRBD1 is taken as the D call from the table, unchecked against the DNA. TRBV21-1 is shown as a pseudogene. The CDR3 is 17 amino acids. As DNA, the CDR3 is TGTGCCAGCAATAGGTGGGACAGGGTCCCTGGGGCCAACGTCCTGACTTTC. Translated: CASNRWDRVPGANVLTF.

V is TRBV5-1 and J is TRBJ1-1; D might be TRBD1 (5 bases). There are 14 residues in the CDR3. V lost 1 base to trimming and J lost 3 bases, with 10 bases between them. Germline V CDR1 and CDR2: SGHRS, YFSETQ. This CDR3 reads CASSLSGVDTEAFF. The CDR3 DNA sequence: TGCGCCAGCAGCTTGTCGGGGGTTGACACTGAAGCTTTCTTT.

The genes are TRBV7-2 and TRBJ2-7; either TRBD1 or TRBD2 may fit D (7 bases each). The germline V gene encodes CDR1 SGHTA and CDR2 FQGNSA. CDR3 length: 14 residues. The V gene lost 4 bases and the J gene lost 7 bases, with 17 bases spanning the gap. CDR3 in amino acids: CASSSQGGAGEQYF. Written as DNA, the CDR3 is TGTGCCAGCAGCTCCCAGGGGGGGGCGGGGGAGCAGTACTTC.

This chain links TRBV19 with TRBJ1-2; TRBD1 matches at 7 bases. The CDR3 length is 13 residues. The J segment lost 5 bases and the V segment lost 8 bases, leaving 8 bases of the junction unmatched. CDR1 and CDR2 (germline): LNHDA, SQIVND (reference sequence). DNA for the CDR3: TGTGCCAGTCATCCGGGACAGCCTTATGGCTACACCTTC. This sequence encodes CASHPGQPYGYTF. Combining the CDR3 with reference TRBV19 and TRBJ1-2 gives the whole variable domain DGGITQSPKYLFRKEGQNVTLSCEQNLNHDAMYWYRQDPGQGLRLIYYSQIVNDFQKGDIAEGYSVSREKKESFPLTVTSAQKNPTAFYLCASHPGQPYGYTFGSGTRLTVV.

The rearrangement uses TRBV5-5 and TRBJ2-7; D gene uncertain. The CDR3 loop spans 16 amino acids. The germline V and J ends were trimmed by 0 bases and 3 bases, with 16 bases remaining between them. The V gene's germline CDR1 is SGHKS and CDR2 YYEKEE (reference sequence). In DNA, the CDR3 is TGTGCCAGCAGCTTGGATCTAGTTAGGATCTACTACGAGCAGTACTTC. This gives the protein CASSLDLVRIYYEQYF.

The chain links TRBV6-5 to TRBJ1-1; possibly TRBD1 for D (5 bases). CDR1 MNHEY and CDR2 SVGAGI come from the germline V gene. Between the trimmed V and J ends, which lost 7 bases and 12 bases, there was a span of 21 bases. The length of the CDR3 is 13 residues. CDR3: CASTSRAGHVSFF. The CDR3 coding sequence is TGTGCCAGCACCAGTAGGGCAGGGCACGTCTCTTTCTTT.

This clone is a singleton in its sample. The V call is TRBV12-3 or TRBV12-4, the J call TRBJ1-2; D unresolved. The CDR3 sequence is 12 residues long. V lost 4 bases and J 0 bases, leaving 3 bases between the germline ends. The CDR3: CASSYSNYGYTF. The CDR3 nucleotides read TGTGCCAGCAGTTATTCTAACTATGGCTACACCTTC.

CDR3 residues: CASSTDRTFRADTQYF. As DNA, the CDR3 is TGTGCCAGCAGCACGGACAGAACTTTCCGGGCAGATACGCAGTATTTT. The gene calls are TRBV7-9 and TRBJ2-3; perhaps TRBD1 as D (6 bases). The V and J ends lost 5 bases and 4 bases respectively, with 19 bases between them. The germline CDR1 and CDR2 sequences are SEHNR and FQNEAQ (reference sequence). This CDR3 region has 16 residues.

This chain joins TRBV19 and TRBJ1-4; 7 nucleotides align to TRBD1. CDR1 LNHDA and CDR2 SQIVND come from the germline V gene (reference sequence). The CDR3 contains 15 residues. V gave up 7 bases and J gave up 8 bases; unmatched junction bases: 13. CDR3 amino acids: CASNHANRDSEKLFF. The CDR3 DNA reads as TGTGCCAGTAACCACGCGAACCGGGACAGCGAAAAACTGTTTTTT.